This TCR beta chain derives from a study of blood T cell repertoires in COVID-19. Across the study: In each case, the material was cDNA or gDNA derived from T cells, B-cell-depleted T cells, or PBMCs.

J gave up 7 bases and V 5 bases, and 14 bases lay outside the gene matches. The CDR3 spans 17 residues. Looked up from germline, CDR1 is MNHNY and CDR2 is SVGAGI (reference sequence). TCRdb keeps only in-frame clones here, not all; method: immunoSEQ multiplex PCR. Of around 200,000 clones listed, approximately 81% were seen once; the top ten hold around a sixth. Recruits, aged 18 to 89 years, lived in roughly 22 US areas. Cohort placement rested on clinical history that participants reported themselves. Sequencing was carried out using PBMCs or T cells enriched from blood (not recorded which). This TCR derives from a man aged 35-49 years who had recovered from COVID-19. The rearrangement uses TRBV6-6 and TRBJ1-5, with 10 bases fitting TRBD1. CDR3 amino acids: CASSPYPGTGEGQPQHF. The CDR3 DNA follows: TGTGCCAGCAGTCCCTACCCCGGGACAGGGGAGGGACAGCCCCAGCATTTT.